This TCR beta chain was recorded in a study of shared clonotypes between healthy human individuals. Sequenced by immunoSEQ multiplex PCR; TCRdb stores in-frame clones only, minus some. The sample shows some 1,100,000 clones, approximately 78% of them seen only once. Germline V gene data show CDR1 as SNHLY and CDR2 as FYNNEI. The length of the CDR3 is 12 residues. Trimming stripped 7 bases from V and 6 bases from J, with 12 bases between. Sequenced: memory CD4+ T cells from PBMCs. Noted subset: CD45RA-negative fraction. This TCR was sampled from a man aged 18 to 35 in good health. Some clones in this sample may be carry-over from other donors' samples. The rearrangement joins TRBV2 to TRBJ1-1; no clear D. The CDR3 DNA reads as TGTGCCAGCAATACCAATGGTCCTGAAGCTTTCTTT. Translating gives CASNTNGPEAFF.